Sequencing of this T cell receptor (beta chain) was carried out in a study of tumor-infiltrating lymphocytes in primary liver carcinoma. Study details: Tumor stage was T1-T3 N0M0, and tumor size was 4.2 to 10 cm across. Yields of productive TCRbeta reads ranged from roughly 3.5 to 7.13 million per sample and were similar across tissue types. Study conclusions and caveats: Lesser overlap characterized tumor-adjacent and tumor-blood pairs relative to tumor region pairs.

Total RNA amounting to roughly 450 ng was the source from which TCR beta cDNA was made with a constant-region primer. Generation of the TCR beta libraries relied on three nested multiplex PCR rounds using slightly modified ARM-PCR. The two initial PCR rounds, around 10 cycles each, used TRBV1-TRBV30 forward and C-beta reverse primers. TCRdb itself ran the multiplex PCR reads through MiXCR, one entry per CDR3 protein. There are approximately 330,000 distinct CDR3 sequences in the sample; roughly 61% occur only once, and about 6.3% lies in the top ten. Unsorted whole blood yielded blood RNA, and germline DNA was extracted as well. Patients were chronically HBV-infected and treatment-naive. V shed 0 bases and J 4 bases; nucleotides not matched to a gene: 10. This CDR3 has 17 amino acids. The germline gives CDR1 ENHRY, CDR2 SYGVKD. This clonotype occurred a few times. What it recognizes is unknown.

The sequenced sample consisted of peripheral blood. The V call is TRBV10-3, the J call TRBJ2-5, with 8 positions matching TRBD1. This receptor was obtained from a man aged 35-49 years with primary liver carcinoma and hepatitis B virus infection. CDR3: CAISESDYGTGSETQYF. The CDR3 nucleotides are TGTGCCATCAGTGAGTCCGACTATGGGACAGGATCAGAGACCCAGTACTTC.